The clone carrying this T cell receptor beta chain has just a few counts. Antigen: not known. This sample is drawn from a study of T-cell reconstitution after alpha-beta-depleted transplantation in children. Points from the study as a whole: Counts and diversity of T cells one year after transplant came mostly from newly produced T cells. Several hundred expanded graft clones reportedly supplied alpha-beta T cells about two months after transplant. Some patients showed high day-60 TCRbeta diversity, which derived from surviving recipient T cells and thymic progenitors.

The CDR3 has 16 residues. CDR1 is SGHDT, CDR2 YYEEEE, per germline. Germline trimming cut 2 bases from V and 5 bases from J; bases unmatched to any gene: 10. TCRbeta library construction was performed incorporating unique molecular identifiers. Each CDR3 protein is one row after TCRdb ran MiXCR on the PCR reads. In the table there are about 580,000 distinct CDR3 sequences, roughly 27% of which are singletons. The chain uses TRBV5-6 and TRBJ1-5; 7 bases align to TRBD1. The sample consisted of PBMCs, taken before TCRalphabeta/CD19-depleted stem cell transplant. The receptor comes from a boy younger than two with Wiskott-Aldrich syndrome, due to receive a stem cell transplant. The CDR3 region is CASSFFGTATYQPQHF. The CDR3 DNA reads as TGTGCCAGCAGCTTCTTCGGGACAGCGACGTATCAGCCCCAGCATTTT.